This is a list of T cell receptor beta chains from one sample in a study of Ad26.COV2.S vaccination and SARS-CoV-2 variants. The assay was immunoSEQ multiplex PCR, and TCRdb's table has in-frame clones only and misses some. The table lists about 410,000 clones, about 88% of them singletons, with 1.9% in the top ten. The sample here was peripheral blood, taken in a trial of Ad26.COV2.S vaccine versus placebo. The receptors here all came from a person aged 18 to 59 who received the Ad26.COV2.S COVID-19 vaccine or a placebo. CDR3s include the opening cysteine and the closing phenylalanine or tryptophan. The D gene is left open where the match is weak. The listing skips clone size in some rows; elsewhere it reads once, few, many or a size class.

d_call	clone_size	v_call	j_call	cdr3_aa	cdr3_nt
TRBD1	few	TRBV7-6	TRBJ2-7	CASSLTGQGGEQYF	TGTGCCAGCAGCTTAACCGGACAGGGCGGGGAGCAGTACTTC
-	-	TRBV7-6	TRBJ1-3	CASSLGFASGNTIYF	TGTGCCAGCAGCTTAGGTTTCGCTTCCGGAAACACCATATATTTT
TRBD2	-	TRBV15	TRBJ2-2	CATSRDVGLAGVTGELFF	TGTGCCACCAGCAGAGATGTGGGACTAGCGGGAGTTACCGGGGAGCTGTTTTTT
-	-	TRBV30	TRBJ1-4	CAWSVAGADEKLFF	TGTGCCTGGAGTGTAGCTGGCGCTGATGAAAAACTGTTTTTT
-	-	TRBV28	TRBJ2-7	CASSPDFSSYEQYF	TGTGCCAGCAGCCCGGACTTTAGCTCCTACGAGCAGTACTTC
-	-	TRBV10-3	TRBJ1-1	CAIQNRVGTEAFF	TGTGCCATCCAGAACAGGGTTGGCACTGAAGCTTTCTTT
-	-	TRBV4-2	TRBJ2-7	CASSQVPGSSYEQYF	TGTGCCAGCAGCCAAGTTCCCGGCAGCTCCTACGAGCAGTACTTC
TRBD2	-	TRBV3-1/TRBV3-2	TRBJ2-7	CASSRGYSSGRSYEQYF	TGTGCCAGCAGCCGAGGATACTCTAGCGGGAGGTCTTACGAGCAGTACTTC
-	-	TRBV6-5	TRBJ2-3	CASSRDIYTDTQYF	TGTGCCAGCAGCCGGGACATCTACACAGATACGCAGTATTTT
TRBD1	-	TRBV30	TRBJ2-1	CAWIGTGPKYNEQFF	TGTGCCTGGATAGGGACAGGACCAAAGTACAATGAGCAGTTCTTC
-	-	TRBV6-4	TRBJ2-3	CASSEEGTDTQYF	TGTGCCAGCAGTGAAGAAGGCACAGATACGCAGTATTTT
-	-	TRBV27	TRBJ2-7	CASSPLDSARPYF	TGTGCCAGCAGTCCACTGGACTCGGCGCGACCGTACTTC
TRBD1	-	TRBV7-9	TRBJ2-7	CASSFGTGTYEQYF	TGTGCCAGCAGCTTCGGGACAGGAACCTACGAGCAGTACTTC
-	-	TRBV20-1	TRBJ2-5	CSASRSRETQYF	TGCAGTGCTAGTCGGTCCAGGGAGACCCAGTACTTC
-	-	TRBV30	TRBJ2-6	CARGSPGNSGANVLTF	TGTGCCCGAGGGAGTCCGGGGAACTCTGGGGCCAACGTCCTGACTTTC
-	few	TRBV27	TRBJ1-1	CASSSWNAEAFF	TGTGCCAGCAGTTCGTGGAACGCTGAAGCTTTCTTT
-	-	TRBV28	TRBJ2-7	CASSVARAYEQYF	TGTGCCAGCTCCGTGGCTCGCGCCTACGAGCAGTACTTC
-	-	TRBV11-2	TRBJ2-7	CASSDMGQSYEQYF	TGTGCCAGCAGCGACATGGGACAATCCTACGAGCAGTACTTC
TRBD2	-	TRBV6-5	TRBJ2-7	CASTPLTGGSGEQYF	TGTGCCAGTACTCCTTTGACGGGGGGTTCGGGCGAGCAGTACTTC
-	-	TRBV12-3/TRBV12-4	TRBJ1-1	CASSYSGESQAFF	TGTGCCAGCAGTTATTCAGGGGAGTCACAAGCTTTCTTT
-	-	TRBV29-1	TRBJ1-1	CSVGATPREAFF	TGCAGCGTAGGGGCAACCCCTAGAGAAGCTTTCTTT
TRBD2	once	TRBV15	TRBJ2-7	CATSLEEGGGYEQYF	TGTGCCACCAGCCTTGAGGAGGGCGGGGGCTACGAGCAGTACTTC
TRBD2	-	TRBV5-1	TRBJ2-1	CASSLETSGRDNEQFF	TGCGCCAGCAGCTTGGAGACTAGCGGGAGGGACAATGAGCAGTTCTTC
-	-	TRBV28	TRBJ1-4	CASSFAATNEKLFF	TGTGCCAGCAGTTTCGCGGCGACTAATGAAAAACTGTTTTTT
-	-	TRBV3-1/TRBV3-2	TRBJ1-2	CASSRAEGHGYTF	TGTGCCAGCAGCCGGGCCGAGGGTCATGGCTACACCTTC
-	-	TRBV29-1	TRBJ2-7	CSAKGPYEQYF	TGCAGCGCGAAGGGACCCTACGAGCAGTACTTC
TRBD2	-	TRBV5-4	TRBJ2-4	CASSQVPAGANWAKNIQYF	TGTGCCAGCAGCCAAGTTCCAGCGGGAGCCAATTGGGCCAAAAACATTCAGTACTTC
TRBD1	-	TRBV7-4	TRBJ1-5	CASSFDTAGGASNQPQHF	TGTGCCAGCAGCTTTGATACGGCAGGGGGCGCGAGCAATCAGCCCCAGCATTTT
TRBD2	-	TRBV4-2	TRBJ2-1	CASSQDGAGVIYNEQFF	TGTGCCAGCAGCCAAGATGGAGCGGGGGTTATATACAATGAGCAGTTCTTC
-	-	TRBV12-5	TRBJ1-5	CASGLYGVGVNQPQHF	TGTGCTAGTGGTTTGTACGGGGTCGGTGTCAATCAGCCCCAGCATTTT
-	-	TRBV12-3/TRBV12-4	TRBJ2-2	CASSFRVTGELFF	TGTGCCAGCAGTTTCCGTGTCACCGGGGAGCTGTTTTTT
TRBD2	-	TRBV27	TRBJ2-1	CASRPGLAAREQFF	TGTGCCAGCAGGCCGGGACTAGCGGCCCGTGAGCAGTTCTTC
TRBD2	-	TRBV30	TRBJ2-2	CAWAGLAGDPNTGELFF	TGTGCCTGGGCGGGACTAGCGGGAGACCCGAACACCGGGGAGCTGTTTTTT
-	-	TRBV19	TRBJ1-2	CASSIDLRGVAGYTF	TGTGCCAGTAGTATAGATTTGAGAGGGGTTGCTGGCTACACCTTC
TRBD1	once	TRBV28	TRBJ1-2	CASFQQGAGYTF	TGTGCCAGCTTCCAACAGGGGGCGGGCTACACCTTC
-	-	TRBV28	TRBJ2-1	CASSFRLASYNEQFF	TGTGCCAGCAGTTTTAGGCTAGCGTCCTACAATGAGCAGTTCTTC